The entry that follows covers one T cell receptor (beta chain) sequence. Primers for the PCR totalled 60 Vbeta and 13 Jbeta. Sequenced by immunoSEQ multiplex PCR; TCRdb stores in-frame clones only, minus some. The top ten hold over 1.5% of the sample, which has about 220,000 clones, 60% to 80% seen once. CDR3 length equals 18 residues. Per the germline V gene, CDR1 is SGDLS and CDR2 is YYNGEE. The V and J ends lost 0 bases and 0 bases, in that order; junction bases with no gene match: 7. This entry comes from a study of cytomegalovirus exposure and HLA in healthy donors. Across the whole study: Roughly 180 million T cells yielded 120 million or so unique TCR beta sequences, as an earlier analysis found.

The genes are TRBV9 and TRBJ1-3; 9 bases match TRBD1. The sample was PBMCs. The clonotype comes from a male donor in good health and CMV-seronegative. The CDR3, as DNA: TGTGCCAGCAGCGTAGCTGGGGACAGGGTCCACTCTGGAAACACCATATATTTT. It codes for CASSVAGDRVHSGNTIYF. Supplemented by reference TRBV9 and TRBJ1-3, the full variable domain reads DSGVTQTPKHLITATGQRVTLRCSPRSGDLSVYWYQQSLDQGLQFLIQYYNGEERAKGNILERFSAQQFPDLHSELNLSSLELGDSALYFCASSVAGDRVHSGNTIYFGEGSWLTVV.